Below, 8 T cell receptor beta chains from the same sample are listed, as sequenced in a study of cytomegalovirus exposure and HLA in healthy donors (dated by TCRdb to the late 2010s). Libraries were prepared through the immunoSEQ multiplex PCR assay. For the multiplex PCR, a mixture combining 60 forward primers for TCR Vbeta segments and 13 reverse primers for TCR Jbeta segments was used. The immuneACCESS repertoire file appears here via TCRdb, limited to in-frame rearrangements. These files lack a portion of the clones; in checked studies, under half of the deficit traces to unresolved V genes, and the cause of the others is not known. For this sample, the table gives 55,000 to 75,000 clones. 3.5% to 4.5% of the sample lies in the top ten. Sequenced material: PBMCs. Every receptor here comes from a male donor in good health and CMV-seronegative.

This chain uses TRBV7-9 with TRBJ1-4; D not certain. Between the trimmed V and J ends, which lost 7 bases and 0 bases, there was a span of 12 bases. The germline gives CDR1 SEHNR, CDR2 FQNEAQ (reference sequence). The CDR3 is made up of 15 amino acids. This chain's CDR3 is CASTAGGATNEKLFF. The CDR3 DNA reads as TGTGCCAGCACCGCAGGAGGTGCAACTAATGAAAAACTGTTTTTT.

The J gene is TRBJ2-7, the V gene TRBV11-2, with TRBD1 matching over 8 bases. V lost 2 bases, J lost 0 bases, and 3 bases stayed unmatched. There are 15 residues in the CDR3. The germline CDR1 and CDR2 sequences are SGHAT and FQNNGV. The CDR3 is CASSLWTGSSYEQYF. The CDR3, as DNA: TGTGCCAGCAGCTTATGGACAGGGAGCTCCTACGAGCAGTACTTC.

The chain links TRBV19 to TRBJ2-3, with 10 bases that match TRBD2. The trim removed 6 bases at V and 2 bases at J, leaving 5 bases unmatched. This CDR3 has 15 residues. The germline V gene encodes CDR1 LNHDA and CDR2 SQIVND (reference sequence). In nucleotides, the CDR3 is TGTGCCAGTAGGGGACTAGCGTCTGACACAGATACGCAGTATTTT. Amino acids: CASRGLASDTDTQYF.

The chain joins TRBV5-1 to TRBJ2-3; 10 bases match TRBD1. Trimming cost V 5 bases and J 6 bases; bases outside gene matches: 9. Germline V CDR1 and CDR2: SGHRS, YFSETQ. The CDR3 has 15 amino acids. CDR3 sequence: CASRATGGASDTQYF. The CDR3 nucleotides read TGCGCCAGCAGGGCGACAGGGGGCGCGAGTGATACGCAGTATTTT.

The chain carries TRBV7-2 and TRBJ1-2, with TRBD1 matching 7 bases. In germline, CDR1 is SGHTA, CDR2 FQGNSA. The junction had 7 bases not matched to a gene; V was cut back by 5 bases and J by 4 bases. CDR3 length: 14 residues. The CDR3 sequence: CASSDQTGTYGYTF. DNA for the CDR3: TGTGCCAGCAGCGATCAGACAGGGACCTATGGCTACACCTTC.

The chain links TRBV27 to TRBJ1-2, with 7 bases identical to TRBD1. J was trimmed by 1 base and V by 7 bases; bases with no gene match: 3. The germline V gene encodes CDR1 MNHEY and CDR2 SMNVEV (reference sequence). The CDR3 is 13 amino acids. CDR3 sequence (DNA): TGTGCCAGCAAGGGGGCTGATAACTATGGCTACACCTTC. Amino acid sequence: CASKGADNYGYTF.

This sequence joins TRBV6-5 and TRBJ2-1; 8 bases match TRBD2. This CDR3 has 16 amino acids. V lost 4 bases to trimming and J lost 8 bases; unmatched junction nucleotides: 13. Germline lookup yields CDR1 MNHEY and CDR2 SVGAGI. The CDR3 coding sequence is TGTGCCAGCAGTTTCCTAACCGGGACTAGACGAGATGAGCAGTTCTTC. This encodes CASSFLTGTRRDEQFF.

The rearrangement links TRBV7-2 to TRBJ1-3; no clear D. Germline V gene sequence: CDR1 SGHTA, CDR2 FQGNSA. This CDR3 region has 15 residues. Trimming cost V 5 bases and J 4 bases, with 15 bases left between them. The CDR3 DNA reads TGTGCCAGCAGCCCGGCGGGGAGCGGAGGAAACACCATATATTTT. Protein: CASSPAGSGGNTIYF.